The 27 T cell receptor beta chains in this list originate from one sample, sequenced in a study of control samples from healthy donors and cancer patients. TCRdb's copy holds only in-frame clones and misses some; the assay was immunoSEQ multiplex PCR. Of tens of thousands of clones listed, roughly 93% are singletons. Sequencing was performed on PBMCs. These receptors all stem from a middle-aged woman with lung cancer.

V usage is TRBV5-1 and J usage is TRBJ2-7, with D uncertain. The germline V and J ends were trimmed by 0 bases and 3 bases, with 4 bases remaining between them. There are 12 residues in the CDR3. Per the germline V gene, CDR1 is SGHRS and CDR2 is YFSETQ. The CDR3 coding sequence is TGCGCCAGCAGCTTGGGGGACTACGAGCAGTACTTC. This sequence encodes CASSLGDYEQYF.

The chain recombines TRBV9 with TRBJ1-1; no clear D. The CDR3 covers 13 residues. Trimming removed 3 bases at V and 8 bases at J, with 14 bases between. Germline V gene sequence: CDR1 SGDLS, CDR2 YYNGEE. DNA for the CDR3: TGTGCCAGCAGCGGACGAGGGATCGGGGAAGCTTTCTTT. Translated, it gives CASSGRGIGEAFF.

This rearrangement joins TRBV24-1 to TRBJ2-5; possibly TRBD1 or TRBD2 for D (5 bases each). V was trimmed by 4 bases and J by 4 bases, leaving 12 bases between them. The CDR3 extends over 14 amino acids. Germline loops: CDR1 KGHDR, CDR2 SFDVKD. The CDR3 DNA follows: TGTGCCACCAGTGACATTAAGGGACGAGAGACCCAGTACTTC. Translated, it gives CATSDIKGRETQYF.

The chain employs TRBV4-1 and TRBJ2-5; the D gene is possibly TRBD2 (5 bases). The CDR3 has 14 amino acids. Germline CDR1 reads MGHRA; CDR2 reads YSYEKL. Trimming left V 3 bases short and J 2 bases short, with 10 bases between. CDR3 sequence (DNA): TGCGCCAGCAGCCAGGAGGACTGGCAAGAGACCCAGTACTTC. Translated, it gives CASSQEDWQETQYF.

The chain links TRBV12-3 or TRBV12-4 to TRBJ1-1; D unresolved. V was trimmed by 3 bases and J by 4 bases, leaving 9 bases between them. CDR3 length equals 13 residues. CDR3 sequence (DNA): TGTGCCAGCAGTTTGTGGGTGGCCACTGAAGCTTTCTTT. Translation gives CASSLWVATEAFF.

The rearrangement links TRBV9 to TRBJ2-5, with a tentative D call TRBD1 (5 bases). Trimming shortened V by 3 bases and J by 4 bases, and 13 bases separated the two germline ends. From germline, CDR1 is SGDLS and CDR2 YYNGEE. This CDR3 has 14 residues. CDR3 in amino acids: CASSEGPTGETQYF. CDR3 coding DNA: TGTGCCAGCAGCGAAGGGCCCACAGGAGAGACCCAGTACTTC.

The chain combines TRBV6-5 with TRBJ2-3, with TRBD2 identical over 7 bases. Germline-derived CDR1 and CDR2 are MNHEY and SVGAGI. Losses at the gene ends were 6 bases for V and 2 bases for J; bases not matched to a gene: 8. CDR3 length: 15 residues. Written as DNA, the CDR3 is TGTGCCAGCAGCGGGGGGTCTCCCTACACAGATACGCAGTATTTT. Translating it yields CASSGGSPYTDTQYF.

J is TRBJ2-2 and V is TRBV6-5; TRBD1 agrees at 7 bases. The trim removed 6 bases at V and 6 bases at J, leaving 1 base unmatched. The germline V gene encodes CDR1 MNHEY and CDR2 SVGAGI. The CDR3 is made up of 12 amino acids. CDR3 in DNA: TGTGCCAGCAGGGGGACAGCCGGGGAGCTGTTTTTT. Protein sequence: CASRGTAGELFF.

On this clone itself: One end of the junction varies from germline; a read error may be responsible. The genes are TRBV7-7 and TRBJ2-1; D gene uncertain. Germline V lookup: CDR1 SSHAT, CDR2 FNYEAQ (reference sequence). CDR3 length: 14 residues. The CDR3 DNA sequence: TGTGCTAGCAGCCGCTTGAGCTCCTACAATGAGCAGTTCTTC. Translation gives CASSRLSSYNEQFF.

This chain uses TRBV6-5 with TRBJ2-1, with no clear D. V dropped 6 bases and J dropped 6 bases, with 15 bases sitting between them. This CDR3 is 14 amino acids long. Germline V CDR1 and CDR2: MNHEY, SVGAGI. The DNA for the CDR3 is TGTGCCAGCAGGCCCCCCTCTAAGGGCAATGAGCAGTTCTTC. This translates into CASRPPSKGNEQFF.

The chain carries TRBV21-1 and TRBJ2-7. TRBV21-1 is shown as a pseudogene. The CDR3 contains 13 residues. The CDR3 region is CASSGTESYEQYF. In DNA, the CDR3 is TGTGCCAGCTCCGGGACGGAGTCATACGAGCAGTACTTC.

V is TRBV13 and J is TRBJ1-4; D is ambiguous. CDR3 length: 14 residues. V lost 3 bases and J lost 8, with 13 bases in between. Germline loops: CDR1 PRHDT, CDR2 FYEKMQ (reference sequence). The CDR3 coding sequence is TGTGCCAGCAGCTTCGGGCTTTCGGAGGAAAAACTGTTTTTT. Amino acid sequence: CASSFGLSEEKLFF.

This sequence joins TRBV19 and TRBJ2-7, with a weak D call TRBD2 (5 bases). V was shortened by 7 bases and J by 0 bases, with 10 bases between the two germline ends. The germline V gene encodes CDR1 LNHDA and CDR2 SQIVND (reference sequence). The CDR3 totals 13 residues. Here the CDR3 DNA reads TGTGCCAGTAACTTACGGGGCTCCTACGAGCAGTACTTC. This gives the protein CASNLRGSYEQYF.

This chain links TRBV7-9 with TRBJ2-2; D is uncertain. The CDR3 sequence is 14 residues long. V shed 5 bases and J shed 2 bases, with 9 bases lying between them. Germline lookup yields CDR1 SEHNR and CDR2 FQNEAQ (reference sequence). The DNA for the CDR3 is TGTGCCAGCAGCCCGGACCTTAACACCGGGGAGCTGTTTTTT. Translating gives CASSPDLNTGELFF.

The chain carries TRBV19 and TRBJ2-1; D not resolved. Germline values: CDR1 LNHDA, CDR2 SQIVND (reference sequence). The CDR3 runs to 13 residues. V was trimmed by 5 bases and J by 6 bases, leaving 11 bases between them. As DNA, the CDR3 is TGTGCCAGTAGTGCGGCGGAGATCAATGAGCAGTTCTTC. Translation: CASSAAEINEQFF. Using reference TRBV19 and TRBJ2-1 for the parts outside the CDR3, the full variable domain is DGGITQSPKYLFRKEGQNVTLSCEQNLNHDAMYWYRQDPGQGLRLIYYSQIVNDFQKGDIAEGYSVSREKKESFPLTVTSAQKNPTAFYLCASSAAEINEQFFGPGTRLTVL.

The J gene is TRBJ2-5, the V gene TRBV6-5, with D unclear. The CDR3 is made up of 14 amino acids. V lost 3 bases and J 2 bases, leaving 10 bases between the germline ends. Per the germline V gene, CDR1 is MNHEY and CDR2 is SVGAGI. CDR3 in amino acids: CASSYKGTQETQYF. The CDR3 DNA follows: TGTGCCAGCAGTTATAAGGGTACTCAAGAGACCCAGTACTTC.

This clone has a handful of counts. The chain's CDR3 is CSARDRQGATF. CDR3 coding DNA: TGCAGTGCTAGAGATAGGCAGGGGGCGACCTTC. V gene TRBV20-1 combines with J gene TRBJ1-2; 8 bases align to TRBD1. Germline V gene lookup returns CDR1 DFQATT and CDR2 SNEGSKA (reference sequence). The CDR3 totals 11 residues. The V gene end was trimmed by 0 bases and the J gene end by 14 bases; junction bases not matched to a gene: 5.

The J gene is TRBJ1-4, the V gene TRBV11-3; D is ambiguous. Looked up from germline, CDR1 is SGHNT and CDR2 is YENEEA. This CDR3 spans 18 amino acids. The V gene lost 1 base and the J gene lost 0 bases, with 15 bases spanning the gap. The CDR3: CASSLGRSWSATNEKLFF. The CDR3 DNA reads TGTGCCAGCAGCTTAGGCCGCTCCTGGAGTGCAACTAATGAAAAACTGTTTTTT.

V usage is TRBV6-5 and J usage is TRBJ2-7; perhaps TRBD2 as D (6 bases). In germline, CDR1 is MNHEY, CDR2 SVGAGI. The CDR3 is 14 amino acids. Trimming took 7 bases from V and 0 from J, leaving 13 bases between them. CDR3: CASMNWGGSYEQYF. The CDR3 nucleotides are TGTGCCAGCATGAATTGGGGAGGCTCCTACGAGCAGTACTTC.

The chain employs TRBV15 and TRBJ1-3; the D gene is possibly TRBD1 (5 bases). Germline CDR1 LNHNV, CDR2 YYDKDF (reference sequence). The CDR3 is 16 amino acids. V was cut by 0 bases and J by 6 bases, with 15 bases left in between. The CDR3 spells CATSRDRAGQANTIYF. CDR3 nucleotides: TGTGCCACCAGCAGAGATCGAGCGGGGCAGGCAAACACCATATATTTT.

The chain uses TRBV6-6 and TRBJ1-1; a possible D gene is TRBD1 (6 bases). The CDR3 is 13 amino acids. Germline-derived CDR1 and CDR2 are MNHNY and SVGAGI (reference sequence). The CDR3 loop is CAGWGAGNTEAFF. CDR3 sequence (DNA): TGTGCAGGATGGGGGGCGGGGAACACTGAAGCTTTCTTT.

The gene calls are TRBV15 and TRBJ1-1; tentative D call: TRBD1 (6 bases). The germline V gene encodes CDR1 LNHNV and CDR2 YYDKDF (reference sequence). The germline V and J ends were trimmed by 0 bases and 4 bases, with 18 bases remaining between them. This CDR3 region has 17 residues. CDR3 DNA sequence: TGTGCCACCAGCAGAGATCCGAAGGGGGACCTGATCACTGAAGCTTTCTTT. Protein product: CATSRDPKGDLITEAFF. The full variable domain, completed using reference TRBV15 and TRBJ1-1, is DAMVIQNPRYQVTQFGKPVTLSCSQTLNHNVMYWYQQKSSQAPKLLFHYYDKDFNNEADTPDNFQSRRPNTSFCFLDIRSPGLGDTAMYLCATSRDPKGDLITEAFFGQGTRLTVV.

This clone appeared a single time. The chain combines TRBV5-8 with TRBJ2-7; 7 bases are a match to TRBD1. The germline gives CDR1 SGHTS, CDR2 YDEGEE. V trimming: 7 bases; J trimming: 3 bases; junction bases outside the gene matches: 13. The CDR3 extends over 15 amino acids. The CDR3 sequence: CASQPERDRGYEQYF. The CDR3 coding sequence is TGTGCCAGCCAACCGGAACGGGACAGAGGCTACGAGCAGTACTTC.

This sequence joins TRBV6-5 and TRBJ1-6; 8 nucleotides match TRBD1. The CDR3 loop spans 15 amino acids. After removal of 7 bases from V and 4 bases from J, the junction contained 6 bases not matched to a gene. CDR1 is MNHEY, CDR2 SVGAGI, per germline. The CDR3 loop reads CASTGQGGYNSPLHF. CDR3 DNA sequence: TGTGCCAGCACTGGACAGGGTGGATATAATTCACCCCTCCACTTT.

DNA of the CDR3: TGTGCCAGCAGACGAGGACAGGGAACCGGGGAGCTGTTTTTT. It is translated as CASRRGQGTGELFF. The rearrangement links TRBV7-2 to TRBJ2-2; 8 positions match TRBD1. Trimming took 6 bases from V and 5 from J; bases not matched to a gene: 5. Germline lookup yields CDR1 SGHTA and CDR2 FQGNSA. This CDR3 has 14 amino acids.

The V and J genes are TRBV6-4 and TRBJ1-2; no clear D gene. Germline V lookup: CDR1 MRHNA, CDR2 SNTAGT. V dropped 6 bases and J dropped 4 bases, with 12 bases sitting between them. The CDR3 covers 13 residues. The CDR3 loop is CASSPGSVYGYTF. For the CDR3, the DNA is TGTGCCAGCAGCCCCGGGAGCGTCTATGGCTACACCTTC.

The sample holds a few counts of this clone. This rearrangement joins TRBV6-6 to TRBJ1-2; 10 bases agree with TRBD1. Trimming at V came to 6 bases and at J to 3 bases, leaving 7 bases not matched to a gene. The length of the CDR3 is 15 residues. Per the germline V gene, CDR1 is MNHNY and CDR2 is SVGAGI (reference sequence). The CDR3 DNA sequence: TGTGCCAGCAGCCACCCGGGACAGGGGCACTATGGCTACACCTTC. This sequence encodes CASSHPGQGHYGYTF.